This is a list of T cell receptor beta chains from one sample in a study of CD8+ T cells in alopecia areata. Data came from immunoSEQ multiplex PCR; TCRdb stores just in-frame clones and leaves some out. The sample carries about 150,000 clones, 40% to 65% recorded once. This specimen consisted of CD8+ T cells sorted from blood, obtained at week 0. The source is a human donor with alopecia areata. Each CDR3 is given with its conserved first and last residue. The order of the fields is clone size, V gene, J gene, D gene, CDR3 protein, CDR3 DNA. D genes are given only for firm matches. Some rows mark clone size as missing; the rest say once, few, many or name a class of expanded clone.

.	TRBV2	TRBJ1-6	TRBD1	CASSSGQGSSPLHF	TGTGCCAGCAGTAGCGGACAGGGGTCTTCACCCCTCCACTTT
.	TRBV4-1	TRBJ2-1	.	CASSPEAADEQFF	TGCGCCAGCAGCCCCGAGGCGGCGGACGAGCAGTTCTTC
.	TRBV7-9	TRBJ2-5	.	CASSFHTDQRETQYF	TGTGCCAGCAGCTTTCACACGGACCAACGGGAGACCCAGTACTTC
.	TRBV30	TRBJ2-7	TRBD1	CAWSKETGVFEQYF	TGTGCCTGGAGCAAGGAGACAGGGGTGTTCGAGCAGTACTTC
few	TRBV14	TRBJ1-2	TRBD1	CASSPAAYRGPNTF	TGTGCCAGCAGCCCCGCCGCGTACAGGGGGCCCAACACCTTC
.	TRBV29-1	TRBJ1-2	.	CSVEVGNGYTF	TGCAGCGTTGAGGTGGGGAATGGCTACACCTTC
few	TRBV7-3	TRBJ2-6	.	CASSPEGSGANVLTF	TGTGCCAGCAGCCCCGAAGGATCTGGGGCCAACGTCCTGACTTTC
.	TRBV6-5	TRBJ1-5	TRBD1	CASSYSTGQPQHF	TGTGCCAGCAGTTACTCGACAGGGCAGCCCCAGCATTTT
medium-sized	TRBV5-8	TRBJ1-2	.	CASSFLLAEDGYTF	TGTGCCAGCAGCTTTTTGTTGGCGGAAGATGGCTACACCTTC
.	TRBV15	TRBJ1-2	.	CATSRVGRDYGYTF	TGTGCCACCAGCAGAGTGGGCAGAGACTATGGCTACACCTTC
few	TRBV27	TRBJ2-1	TRBD2	CASSHSGGPDEQFF	TGTGCCAGCAGCCATAGCGGGGGCCCTGATGAGCAGTTCTTC
.	TRBV5-6	TRBJ2-3	.	CASHPWGAATRADTQYF	TGTGCCAGCCATCCTTGGGGAGCGGCTACACGGGCAGATACGCAGTATTTT
many	TRBV2	TRBJ1-5	.	CASSEGTGNNQPQHF	TGTGCCAGCAGTGAAGGAACAGGGAACAATCAGCCCCAGCATTTT
.	TRBV29-1	TRBJ2-1	.	CSVGIGEQFF	TGCAGCGTTGGAATCGGGGAGCAGTTCTTC
once	TRBV27	TRBJ1-1	.	CASRDAGMVAFF	TGTGCCAGCAGGGATGCAGGAATGGTAGCTTTCTTT
.	TRBV5-1	TRBJ1-5	.	CASGPQANSNQPQHF	TGCGCCAGCGGACCACAGGCGAATAGCAATCAGCCCCAGCATTTT
.	TRBV29-1	TRBJ1-2	.	CSVPPTDNNYGYTF	TGCAGCGTTCCACCGACAGATAACAACTATGGCTACACCTTC
.	TRBV4-3	TRBJ2-1	TRBD2	CASSQGLAGGNEQFF	TGCGCCAGCAGCCAAGGACTAGCGGGGGGCAATGAGCAGTTCTTC
once	TRBV30	TRBJ1-2	.	CAWFTDGLVYGYTF	TGTGCCTGGTTTACCGACGGACTGGTCTATGGCTACACCTTC
.	TRBV4-3	TRBJ2-7	.	CASSQDFSSSYEQYF	TGCGCCAGCAGCCAAGATTTTAGTAGCTCCTACGAGCAGTACTTC
few	TRBV29-1	TRBJ2-1	.	CSAYFPGSSYNEQFF	TGCAGCGCCTACTTTCCGGGCAGCTCCTACAATGAGCAGTTCTTC
few	TRBV7-9	TRBJ1-2	.	CASSLSYGYTF	TGTGCCAGCAGCTTATCCTATGGCTACACCTTC
.	TRBV5-1	TRBJ2-7	.	CASSLAGTTAEQYF	TGCGCCAGCAGCTTGGCGGGGACGACCGCCGAGCAGTACTTC
.	TRBV29-1	TRBJ2-7	.	CSVEWGPSYEQYF	TGCAGCGTTGAGTGGGGGCCCTCCTACGAGCAGTACTTC
.	TRBV25-1	TRBJ2-1	TRBD2	CASKVATGLANNEQFF	TGTGCCAGCAAGGTCGCAACGGGACTAGCGAACAATGAGCAGTTCTTC
.	TRBV27	TRBJ2-1	.	CASSFTPNEQFF	TGTGCCAGCAGTTTTACACCCAATGAGCAGTTCTTC
.	TRBV9	TRBJ1-2	.	CASSDDSYGYTF	TGTGCCAGCAGCGATGACAGCTATGGCTACACCTTC
.	TRBV29-1	TRBJ2-3	.	CSAIEGLDTQYF	TGCAGCGCCATAGAGGGGTTAGATACGCAGTATTTT
.	TRBV23-1	TRBJ1-1	.	CASSHYRGEAFF	TGCGCCAGCAGTCACTATCGGGGTGAAGCTTTCTTT
.	TRBV25-1	TRBJ1-2	TRBD1	CASALGDRGPGGYTF	TGTGCCAGCGCCCTAGGGGACAGGGGGCCCGGTGGCTACACCTTC
few	TRBV7-9	TRBJ2-2	TRBD2	CASSSGGDHGELFF	TGTGCCAGCAGCTCGGGAGGCGATCACGGGGAGCTGTTTTTT
.	TRBV4-3	TRBJ2-1	TRBD1	CASSRLTGGAHNEQFF	TGCGCCAGCAGCCGGTTGACAGGGGGCGCGCACAATGAGCAGTTCTTC
.	TRBV5-6	TRBJ2-5	.	CASSSTLDNQETQYF	TGTGCCAGCAGCTCGACTCTGGACAATCAAGAGACCCAGTACTTC
.	TRBV15	TRBJ1-4	.	CATSGDQGSTNEKLFF	TGTGCCACCAGCGGAGACCAGGGATCTACTAATGAAAAACTGTTTTTT
.	TRBV13	TRBJ2-1	TRBD2	CASSPGLASFF	TGTGCCAGCAGCCCCGGACTAGCTTCGTTCTTC
.	TRBV29-1	TRBJ2-3	.	CSVEQGADTQYF	TGCAGCGTTGAACAGGGAGCAGATACGCAGTATTTT
.	TRBV4-3	TRBJ1-2	.	CASSQSAGRHGYTF	TGCGCCAGCAGCCAATCGGCTGGGAGGCATGGCTACACCTTC
.	TRBV30	TRBJ2-7	.	CAWRGLSSYEQYF	TGTGCCTGGCGGGGGCTAAGCTCCTACGAGCAGTACTTC
.	TRBV29-1	TRBJ1-2	TRBD1	CSVPWTGSYGYTF	TGCAGCGTCCCCTGGACAGGGAGCTATGGCTACACCTTC
.	TRBV6-5	TRBJ2-7	.	CASSLGREQYF	TGTGCCAGCAGCCTTGGACGGGAGCAGTACTTC
.	TRBV29-1	TRBJ2-1	.	CSVERGPDEQFF	TGCAGCGTTGAACGGGGGCCGGATGAGCAGTTCTTC
few	TRBV21-1	TRBJ2-1	.	CASSRRVHRGNEQFF	TGTGCCAGCAGCAGGCGGGTTCACCGGGGCAATGAGCAGTTCTTC
.	TRBV9	TRBJ2-7	TRBD1	CASSVARDSYEQYF	TGTGCCAGCAGCGTCGCCCGGGACAGCTACGAGCAGTACTTC
.	TRBV9	TRBJ2-3	.	CASSVEQGRTDTQYF	TGTGCCAGCAGCGTAGAACAGGGACGCACAGATACGCAGTATTTT
.	TRBV4-3	TRBJ2-7	TRBD1	CASSQGTGMEEQYF	TGCGCCAGCAGCCAAGGGACAGGGATGGAGGAGCAGTACTTC
.	TRBV27	TRBJ1-2	.	CASSKGRESRYTF	TGTGCCAGCAGCAAAGGCAGGGAAAGTCGCTACACCTTC
.	TRBV7-9	TRBJ1-1	.	CASSNREVGLNTEAFF	TGTGCCAGCAGTAACAGGGAAGTCGGACTGAACACTGAAGCTTTCTTT
.	TRBV30	TRBJ1-1	.	CAWSVSRMNTEAFF	TGTGCCTGGAGTGTATCCAGGATGAACACTGAAGCTTTCTTT
.	TRBV5-6	TRBJ2-3	.	CASSSTSSTQYF	TGTGCCAGCAGCTCGACCTCGTCTACGCAGTATTTT
few	TRBV29-1	TRBJ2-2	TRBD1	CSVDGTGVAGELFF	TGCAGCGTAGATGGGACAGGGGTTGCCGGGGAGCTGTTTTTT
.	TRBV29-1	TRBJ1-2	.	CSVPINRDYGYTF	TGCAGCGTACCGATAAACAGGGACTATGGCTACACCTTC